The 6 T cell receptor beta chains reported below all come from one sample, sequenced in a study of T cell changes during pregnancy in multiple sclerosis. Clones were sequenced by immunoSEQ multiplex PCR, and TCRdb holds only the in-frame ones, with some missing. Here the sample spans more than 45,000 clones, around 93% being singletons. The input for sequencing was CD8+ T cells from peripheral blood mononuclear cells, taken in the second trimester of pregnancy. These receptors were collected from a female donor with multiple sclerosis, enrolled in a pregnancy study.

The rearrangement uses TRBV7-6 and TRBJ2-1, with TRBD2 as a possible D gene (5 bases). The ends were cut back, 5 bases at V and 0 bases at J, with 14 bases in the middle. The CDR3 loop spans 16 amino acids. From germline, CDR1 is SGHVS and CDR2 FNYEAQ. The CDR3 is CASSPPGVSSYNEQFF. The CDR3 coding sequence is TGTGCCAGCAGCCCCCCCGGGGTCAGCTCCTACAATGAGCAGTTCTTC.

The chain employs TRBV19 and TRBJ2-7, with TRBD2 matching over 10 bases. This CDR3 is built from 15 residues. The germline CDR1 and CDR2 sequences are LNHDA and SQIVND (reference sequence). With V trimmed by 3 bases and J by 4 bases, 6 bases remained unmatched. CDR3 protein: CASSIGAGGPYEQYF. The CDR3 region has the DNA TGTGCCAGTAGTATTGGAGCGGGAGGGCCTTACGAGCAGTACTTC.

A word on this clone: The sample carries other DNA sequences with the same CDR3. This chain uses TRBV27 with TRBJ2-1; D is uncertain. V lost 2 bases and J 0 bases, leaving 8 bases between the germline ends. Germline assignment: CDR1 MNHEY and CDR2 SMNVEV (reference sequence). The CDR3 consists of 15 residues. CDR3: CASSLTPSSYNEQFF. Here the CDR3 DNA reads TGTGCCAGCAGTTTAACGCCGAGCTCCTACAATGAGCAGTTCTTC.

The chain is built from TRBV10-2 and TRBJ2-1; TRBD2 matches at 11 bases. CDR3 length: 15 amino acids. Germline-derived CDR1 and CDR2 are WSHSY and SAAADI. Trimming at V came to 7 bases and at J to 4 bases, leaving 6 bases not matched to a gene. The CDR3 loop is CASKSIAGGYNEQFF. The CDR3 region has the DNA TGCGCCAGCAAATCCATAGCGGGAGGGTACAATGAGCAGTTCTTC.

CDR3 residues: CASILAGDPDTQYF. For the CDR3, the DNA is TGTGCCAGCATTTTAGCGGGAGATCCAGATACGCAGTATTTT. The chain couples TRBV2 to TRBJ2-3, with 9 bases lining up with TRBD2. The germline CDR1 and CDR2 sequences are SNHLY and FYNNEI. V lost 7 bases, J lost 4 bases, and 6 bases stayed unmatched. The CDR3 has 14 residues.

The rearrangement links TRBV19 to TRBJ1-5, with D perhaps matching TRBD1 (6 bases). The CDR3 has 17 amino acids. In germline, CDR1 is LNHDA, CDR2 SQIVND (reference sequence). V lost 6 bases and J lost 0, with 18 bases in between. Here the CDR3 reads CASRRGGTPSSNQPQHF. The CDR3, as DNA: TGTGCCAGTAGGCGGGGGGGGACACCATCTAGCAATCAGCCCCAGCATTTT.